The 3 T cell receptor beta chains in this list originate from one sample, sequenced in a study of CXCR3-negative and CXCR3-positive naive CD8 T cells. cDNA libraries for TRB were generated by 5' RACE incorporating UMI labels. TCRdb re-called the 5' RACE reads and catalogs CDR3 proteins one per entry, DNA excluded. The repertoire table contains over 100,000 distinct CDR3 sequences. Material: naive CXCR3- CD8+ T cells from blood. The subset is: CD45RO-CCR7+CD27+CD95- naive CD8+ T cells lacking CXCR3 (TNR3-). Receptor source: a human donor in good health. Some clones in this sample may be carry-over from other donors' samples.

The rearrangement joins TRBV5-1 to TRBJ2-7. Germline lookup yields CDR1 SGHRS and CDR2 YFSETQ. CDR3 length equals 14 residues. The CDR3 loop is CASSWAIASYEQYF.

The rearrangement links TRBV6-9 to TRBJ2-7. Germline V gives CDR1 MNHGY, CDR2 SVAAGI. This CDR3 is 14 amino acids long. CDR3: CASNPIGRVYEQYF.

The chain is built from TRBV6-5 and TRBJ2-1; TCRdb gives TRBD1 as the D gene, but with no DNA this cannot be confirmed. Germline V CDR1 and CDR2: MNHEY, SVGAGI. CDR3 size: 15 residues. The CDR3 protein is CASSYLAGPGDEQFF.